This T cell receptor beta chain stems from a study of STAT5B mutations in CD4+ large granular lymphocyte leukemia (dated by TCRdb to between 2021 and 2024). About the investigation overall: Among healthy controls, the CDR3 'QG' motif was associated with a particular HLA allele. TCRbeta repertoires of CD4+ T-cell large granular lymphocyte leukemia patients were compared with those of healthy blood donors. The purity of purified fractions was confirmed by flow cytometry on FACSCanto II or FACSVerse to exceed 95% among lymphocytes.

CDR1 and CDR2 are drawn from the germline V gene: SGDLS, YYNGEE. V loses 0 bases, J loses 0 bases, and the germline ends lie 6 bases apart. Including cysteine and phenylalanine, the CDR3 has 14 amino acids. Only the CDR3 part of the read is kept: 42 bases, read in frame from the first base. Here is what the overall study found, with its caveats: The main leukemic clonotypes were found to be private to each patient, although around 26% of the main leukemic clonotypes were detected at low frequency in the non-leukemic repertoires of other patients. TRBV06-family usage was enriched among the top patient clones (8/27) compared with healthy controls (2/35). Data were not HLA-matched; higher clonality in CD4+ versus CD8+ T-LGLL could reflect the relatively small sample size. Compared with healthy CD4+ repertoires, CD4-sorted patient repertoires appeared more clonal, and this difference remained even after the putative leukemic clones were removed.

Comment on this clone: This receptor's antigen is unknown. Nothing much larger sits one base from this clone, and base qualities are not available.

The immunoSEQ assay at survey resolution was used to sequence TCRbeta rearrangements from genomic DNA. In the source study's methods: In the TCR sequencing data, the smallest productive clonotype frequency that could be detected was 2.59 x 10-5. Only productive TCRbeta rearrangements, meaning sequences that were complete and in-frame, were kept for the analyses. Sample clonality was computed as Simpson clonality in the immunoSEQ Analyzer version 3.0. Clones were categorized by frequency as very rare, small, medium, large (1-20%) or hyperexpanded (>20%). OLGA 1.2.3 estimated generation probabilities, VDJtools produced V-gene circos plots, VDJdb was queried for specificities, and GLIPH identified CDR3 motifs. Sourced from immuneACCESS, this table was stored by TCRdb with only in-frame sequences that have V and J called. A share of the clones is absent; for the studies checked, an unresolved V gene accounts for under half, and the remainder has no known explanation. That table is the source of V, J and clone size, and D and trimming were worked out from the DNA. Present in this sample are 30,000 to 40,000 clones, more than 75% of which were seen just once. The ten largest make up 2% to 3% of the sample.

The healthy control group was made up of roughly 34 blood donors, and the Finnish Red Cross blood service supplied their buffy coats. All TCR-sequenced material derived from peripheral blood: patient blood samples and healthy donor buffy coats. Peripheral blood mononuclear cells were isolated by Ficoll-Hypaque gradient centrifugation. CD4+ cells were purified magnetically from the buffy coats of healthy controls. Genomic DNA was extracted using the Gentra Puregene Cell and Tissue kit, and a Qubit 2.0 fluorometer was used to quantify it. Material: CD4+ T cells from blood buffy coats. The sequence is built from TRBV9 and TRBJ1-1; too little of a D gene remains to name it. This receptor was identified in a human donor in good health. The DNA sequence is given as TGTGCCAGCAGCGTAGATCCAGTGAACACTGAAGCTTTCTTT. It specifies CASSVDPVNTEAFF.